The text below deals with one T cell receptor (beta chain). Its antigen specificity is not known. One base away there is no much larger clone; base qualities are not given. For sequencing of the TCRbeta CDR3 region, genomic DNA was extracted from the sorted cells. The immunoSEQ Assay was used to sequence the TCRbeta CDR3 regions. This is the immuneACCESS table as TCRdb keeps it, with only in-frame sequences that have V and J called. A part of the clones is gone; compared with another copy, unresolved V genes explain less than half, and the rest is unexplained. A total of fewer than 75,000 clones appear in this sample, over 75% of them only once. About 8.2% of the sample belongs to the ten largest clones. The entry originates in a study of OX40 agonist ivuxolimab in advanced cancers. For the study in its entirety: Ivuxolimab was a fully human IgG2 agonistic monoclonal antibody targeting the costimulatory receptor OX40 (CD134). Partial responses occurred in three dose-escalation patients: two with cutaneous melanoma and one with hepatocellular carcinoma. Peripheral TCRbeta sequencing was intended to test whether TCR sequence diversity was altered and clonal T-cell expansion was caused by ivuxolimab. Patients were allowed to have had prior anti-PD-1, anti-PD-L1 or anti-CTLA-4 therapy, and about 40% of the dose-escalation patients had been treated with checkpoint inhibitors. Of the roughly 53 patients in dose escalation, about 19 had hepatocellular carcinoma, approximately 15 had melanoma, 9 had renal cell carcinoma and 9 had head and neck cancer. A male proportion of around 80% and a mean age of roughly 55 years, ranging from about 23 to 79, were recorded for the dose-escalation cohort. The paper covers the monotherapy dose-escalation part of the phase I ivuxolimab trial, which included N ≈ 50 patients. Intravenous ivuxolimab was administered to patients every 2 weeks at six dose levels: 0.01, 0.1, 0.3, 1.5, 3 and 10 mg/kg.

Inclusive of the bounding cysteine and phenylalanine, the CDR3 is 14 residues long. Of the read, only the CDR3 DNA is kept; its 42 bases are in frame from base 1. The junction shows trimming of 5 bases on V and 1 base on J, plus 10 bases between the germline ends. In the germline V gene, CDR1 corresponds to SGHTA and CDR2 to FQGNSA. Patients with autoimmune disease history or receiving systemic immunosuppression were excluded from the trial. In every dose cohort, peripheral blood was drawn for TCR sequencing at baseline, cycle 4 day 1, and cycle 7 day 1. The samples were drawn from a first-in-human, open-label, multicenter phase I dose-escalation trial of ivuxolimab. Adults with locally advanced or metastatic melanoma, renal cell carcinoma, hepatocellular carcinoma or head and neck squamous cell carcinoma were enrolled in the trial. Before TCR sequencing, CD4+ and CD8+ T cells were separately sorted from peripheral blood.

General conclusions and limits of the study: After ivuxolimab, CD8+ T cells had more expanded clones than CD4+ T cells on average. Clonal expansion of both CD4+ and CD8+ blood T cells was observed from baseline to week 6 at doses 0.1 to 3.0 mg/kg. The antigen specificity of the clonally expanded peripheral T cells was not determined. In the 0.1-3.0 mg/kg groups, partial responders were among the patients with the lowest normalized peripheral clonal expansion, particularly in CD8+ T cells. Low levels of normalized T-cell clonal expansion were also seen in some patients who did not respond.

Here the sequenced sample was CD4+ or CD8+ T cells sorted from blood, taken in a trial of the OX40 agonist ivuxolimab. The TCR was taken from an adult with an advanced solid tumor such as melanoma, head and neck, liver or kidney cancer. The V and J genes are TRBV7-2 and TRBJ2-3; possibly the D gene is TRBD2, per 5 matching bases. The nucleotide sequence is given as TGTGCCAGCAGCCCAGCTAGCCGCACAGATACGCAGTATTTT. It is translated as CASSPASRTDTQYF.